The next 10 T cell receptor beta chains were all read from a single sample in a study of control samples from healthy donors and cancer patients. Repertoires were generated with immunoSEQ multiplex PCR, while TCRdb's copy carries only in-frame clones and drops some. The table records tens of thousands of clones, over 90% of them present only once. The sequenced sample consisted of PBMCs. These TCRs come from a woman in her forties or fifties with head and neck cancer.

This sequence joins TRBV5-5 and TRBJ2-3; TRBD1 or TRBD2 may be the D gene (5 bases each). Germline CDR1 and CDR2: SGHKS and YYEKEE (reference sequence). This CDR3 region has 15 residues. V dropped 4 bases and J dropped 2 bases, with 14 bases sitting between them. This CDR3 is CASSLRDGNTDTQYF. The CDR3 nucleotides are TGTGCCAGCAGCCTACGGGACGGCAACACAGATACGCAGTATTTT.

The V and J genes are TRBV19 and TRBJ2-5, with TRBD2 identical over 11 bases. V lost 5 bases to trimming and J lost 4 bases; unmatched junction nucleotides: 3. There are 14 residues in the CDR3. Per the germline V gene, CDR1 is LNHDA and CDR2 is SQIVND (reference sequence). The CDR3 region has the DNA TGTGCCAGTAGTGGGCTAGCGGGGGGAGAGACCCAGTACTTC. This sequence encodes CASSGLAGGETQYF.

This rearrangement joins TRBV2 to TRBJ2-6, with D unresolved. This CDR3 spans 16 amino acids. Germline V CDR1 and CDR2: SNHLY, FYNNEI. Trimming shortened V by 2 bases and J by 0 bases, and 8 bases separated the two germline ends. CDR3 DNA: TGTGCCAGCAGTGAAAGGGTTAGCTCTGGGGCCAACGTCCTGACTTTC. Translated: CASSERVSSGANVLTF.

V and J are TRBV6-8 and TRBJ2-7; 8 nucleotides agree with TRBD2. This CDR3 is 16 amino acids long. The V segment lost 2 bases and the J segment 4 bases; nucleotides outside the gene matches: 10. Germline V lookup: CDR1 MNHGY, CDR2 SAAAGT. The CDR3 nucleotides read TGTGCCAGCAGTTACACTGGCGGGGGGCCTAATTACGAGCAGTACTTC. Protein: CASSYTGGGPNYEQYF.

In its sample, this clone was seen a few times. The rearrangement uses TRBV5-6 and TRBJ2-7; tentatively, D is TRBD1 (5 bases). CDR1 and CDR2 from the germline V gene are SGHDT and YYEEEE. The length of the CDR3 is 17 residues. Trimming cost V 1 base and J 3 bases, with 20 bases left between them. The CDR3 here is CASSLLFRQTSLYEQYF. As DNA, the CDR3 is TGTGCCAGCAGCTTGCTCTTTCGACAGACATCTCTCTACGAGCAGTACTTC. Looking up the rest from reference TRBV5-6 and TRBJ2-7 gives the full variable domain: DAGVTQSPTHLIKTRGQQVTLRCSPKSGHDTVSWYQQALGQGPQFIFQYYEEEERQRGNFPDRFSGHQFPNYSSELNVNALLLGDSALYLCASSLLFRQTSLYEQYFGPGTRLTVT.

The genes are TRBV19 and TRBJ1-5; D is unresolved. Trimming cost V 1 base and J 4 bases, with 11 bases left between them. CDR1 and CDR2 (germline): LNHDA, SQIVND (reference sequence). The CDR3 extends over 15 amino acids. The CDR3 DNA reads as TGTGCCAGTAGTATAGGGAGCAGACATAATCAGCCCCAGCATTTT. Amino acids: CASSIGSRHNQPQHF.

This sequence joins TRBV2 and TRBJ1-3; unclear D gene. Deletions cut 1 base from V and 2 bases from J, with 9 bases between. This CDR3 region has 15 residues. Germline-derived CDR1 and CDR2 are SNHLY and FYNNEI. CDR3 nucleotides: TGTGCCAGCAGTGAAGGCGGAGCTCCTGGAAACACCATATATTTT. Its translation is CASSEGGAPGNTIYF. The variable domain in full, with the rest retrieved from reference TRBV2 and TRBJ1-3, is EPEVTQTPSHQVTQMGQEVILRCVPISNHLYFYWYRQILGQKVEFLVSFYNNEISEKSEIFDDQFSVERPDGSNFTLKIRSTKLEDSAMYFCASSEGGAPGNTIYFGEGSWLTVV.

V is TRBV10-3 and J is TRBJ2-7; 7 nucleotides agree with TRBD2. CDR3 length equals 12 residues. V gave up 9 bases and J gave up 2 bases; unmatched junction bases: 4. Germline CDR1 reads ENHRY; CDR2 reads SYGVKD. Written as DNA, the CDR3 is TGTGCCATTCAGCGGGACGCCTACGAGCAGTACTTC. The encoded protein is CAIQRDAYEQYF.

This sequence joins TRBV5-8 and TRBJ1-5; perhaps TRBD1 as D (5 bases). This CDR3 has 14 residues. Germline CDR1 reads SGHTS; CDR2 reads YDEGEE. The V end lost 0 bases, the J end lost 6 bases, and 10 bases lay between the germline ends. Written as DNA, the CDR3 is TGTGCCAGCAGCTTGGTAGGGGTCGGTCAGCCCCAGCATTTT. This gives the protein CASSLVGVGQPQHF.

CDR3: CASSQKGLRTDTQYF. The CDR3 DNA sequence: TGCGCCAGCAGCCAAAAGGGACTTCGCACAGATACGCAGTATTTT. This chain uses TRBV4-3 with TRBJ2-3; the D gene is possibly TRBD2 (6 bases). V was pared by 2 bases and J by 1 base, with 10 bases between. The germline CDR1 and CDR2 sequences are LGHNA and YSLEER. This CDR3 is built from 15 residues.